The 24 T cell receptor beta chains below come from one sample, sequenced in a study of control samples from healthy donors and cancer patients. Clones were read by immunoSEQ multiplex PCR, and TCRdb kept only the in-frame ones, dropping some. The table for this sample gives about 200,000 clones. Source material: blood. Every receptor here comes from a woman aged 25 to 39 in good health.

For the CDR3, the DNA is TGCGCCAGCAGCCAAGTGCCAGGGGGCAGGGCCAACGTCCTGACTTTC. Amino acid sequence: CASSQVPGGRANVLTF. The chain carries TRBV4-1 and TRBJ2-6, with 8 nucleotides matching TRBD1. In germline, CDR1 is MGHRA, CDR2 YSYEKL. This CDR3 region has 16 residues. Trimming removed 1 base from V and 5 bases from J; junction bases left unmatched: 4.

The chain joins TRBV9 to TRBJ2-1, with D perhaps TRBD2 (7 bases). The germline gives CDR1 SGDLS, CDR2 YYNGEE. Trimming removed 3 bases at V and 3 bases at J, with 16 bases between. The CDR3 loop spans 16 amino acids. The CDR3 DNA is TGTGCCAGCAGCGCCCTGTCAGGGGAGGGCTACAATGAGCAGTTCTTC. Residues: CASSALSGEGYNEQFF.

The chain has TRBV7-2 and TRBJ2-7; tentative D call: TRBD2 (5 bases). Germline values: CDR1 SGHTA, CDR2 FQGNSA. The CDR3 totals 11 residues. The ends were cut back, 1 base at V and 9 bases at J, with 7 bases in the middle. CDR3 in amino acids: CASSLGRGQYF. Here the CDR3 DNA reads TGTGCCAGCAGCTTAGGACGGGGGCAGTACTTC. The full variable domain, in which reference TRBV7-2 and TRBJ2-7 provide the parts outside the CDR3, is GAGVSQSPSNKVTEKGKDVELRCDPISGHTALYWYRQSLGQGLEFLIYFQGNSAPDKSGLPSDRFSAERTGGSVSTLTIQRTQQEDSAVYLCASSLGRGQYFGPGTRLTVT.

This chain uses TRBV5-1 with TRBJ1-1, with D tentatively TRBD1 (6 bases). The germline gives CDR1 SGHRS, CDR2 YFSETQ. Trimming cost V 6 bases and J 6 bases, with 21 bases left between them. The CDR3 covers 15 residues. The DNA of the CDR3 is TGCGCCAGCATCCAAAGGGGGGCCAGGTCACCTGAAGCTTTCTTT. Translating gives CASIQRGARSPEAFF.

The chain recombines TRBV4-3 with TRBJ1-4, with 7 bases aligning to TRBD1. The trim removed 0 bases at V and 8 bases at J, leaving 9 bases unmatched. Germline loops: CDR1 LGHNA, CDR2 YSLEER. This CDR3 is built from 16 residues. The chain's CDR3 is CASSQDPGGGSEKLFF. The DNA for the CDR3 is TGCGCCAGCAGCCAAGATCCAGGGGGGGGGAGCGAAAAACTGTTTTTT.

The chain is built from TRBV21-1 and TRBJ1-2; no DNA check was done on the table's D call, TRBD1. TRBV21-1 is termed a pseudogene. The CDR3 runs to 19 residues. CDR3 nucleotides: TGTGCCAGCAGCAAAGAAGGTAGGAGACAGGGGTATGAGGACTATGGCTACACCTTC. Amino acids: CASSKEGRRQGYEDYGYTF.

V is TRBV2 and J is TRBJ1-1, with D unclear. The CDR3 has 14 residues. Trimming cost V 6 bases and J 1 base, with 12 bases left between them. Per the germline V gene, CDR1 is SNHLY and CDR2 is FYNNEI. This CDR3 is CASRVTVTNTEAFF. CDR3 sequence (DNA): TGTGCCAGCAGGGTTACAGTGACGAACACTGAAGCTTTCTTT.

This rearrangement joins TRBV7-9 to TRBJ1-5; possible D gene TRBD1, 6 bases. V was trimmed by 5 bases and J by 7 bases, leaving 12 bases between them. Germline-derived CDR1 and CDR2 are SEHNR and FQNEAQ (reference sequence). The CDR3 loop spans 13 amino acids. CDR3 in amino acids: CASSPHRDQPQHF. The CDR3 DNA reads TGTGCCAGCAGCCCTCACAGGGACCAGCCCCAGCATTTT.

The gene calls are TRBV27 and TRBJ1-1; possible D gene TRBD1, 5 bases. The germline V and J ends were trimmed by 3 bases and 7 bases, with 12 bases remaining between them. Germline assignment: CDR1 MNHEY and CDR2 SMNVEV (reference sequence). This CDR3 spans 13 amino acids. The CDR3 DNA follows: TGTGCCAGCAGTTTCAATCGACAGCTTGAAGCTTTCTTT. It codes for CASSFNRQLEAFF.

CDR3 in amino acids: CASSTDSGVRGYTF. The CDR3 nucleotides are TGTGCCAGCAGTACAGACAGCGGAGTTCGAGGCTACACCTTC. The chain joins TRBV28 to TRBJ1-2; D might be TRBD1 (5 bases). Between the trimmed V and J ends, which lost 5 bases and 8 bases, there was a span of 18 bases. The CDR3 has 14 amino acids. Per germline, CDR1 MDHEN and CDR2 SYDVKM.

The V and J genes are TRBV11-2 and TRBJ1-2; 8 bases match TRBD1. With 5 bases clipped from V and 3 bases from J, the junction kept 5 bases outside the gene matches. Per germline, CDR1 SGHAT and CDR2 FQNNGV. This CDR3 has 14 amino acids. Here the CDR3 DNA reads TGTGCCAGCAGCCTGGGACAGGCAGACTATGGCTACACCTTC. It specifies CASSLGQADYGYTF.

V usage is TRBV7-9 and J usage is TRBJ1-3, with D unclear. The CDR3 runs 19 residues. V was pared by 3 bases and J by 0 bases, with 21 bases between. CDR1 is SEHNR, CDR2 FQNEAQ, per germline (reference sequence). CDR3 loop: CASSFGFVGSERSGNTIYF. The CDR3 DNA reads as TGTGCCAGCAGCTTTGGTTTTGTCGGGAGTGAACGCTCTGGAAACACCATATATTTT.

This chain joins TRBV27 and TRBJ1-4, with D perhaps TRBD1 (5 bases). Between the trimmed V and J ends, which lost 6 bases and 4 bases, there was a span of 15 bases. The CDR3 consists of 15 residues. Germline CDR1 is MNHEY and CDR2 is SMNVEV (reference sequence). The CDR3 protein is CASSSQQGYNEKLFF. As DNA, the CDR3 is TGTGCCAGCAGCTCCCAGCAGGGATATAATGAAAAACTGTTTTTT.

V is TRBV5-1 and J is TRBJ1-6; 10 bases fit TRBD1. The CDR3 length is 15 residues. CDR1 and CDR2 from the germline V gene are SGHRS and YFSETQ. Germline trimming cut 4 bases from V and 10 bases from J; bases unmatched to any gene: 8. CDR3 nucleotides: TGCGCCAGCAGCCTCCGGGACAGGGGAGGCTCACCCCTCCACTTT. Protein: CASSLRDRGGSPLHF.

V is TRBV7-3 and J is TRBJ1-5; D ambiguous. Trimming removed 3 bases at V and 1 base at J, with 1 base between. The CDR3 consists of 12 residues. Germline loops: CDR1 SGHTA, CDR2 FQGTGA. The CDR3 loop is CASSLSNQPQHF. The CDR3 nucleotides read TGTGCCAGCAGCTTGAGCAATCAGCCCCAGCATTTT.

V and J are TRBV6-4 and TRBJ1-2, with D maybe TRBD1 (6 bases). CDR3 length: 15 residues. Germline CDR1 is MRHNA and CDR2 is SNTAGT. The germline V and J ends were trimmed by 0 bases and 8 bases, with 16 bases remaining between them. The CDR3 loop reads CASSDSPGQPRGYTF. In DNA, the CDR3 is TGTGCCAGCAGTGACTCCCCTGGACAGCCCAGGGGCTACACCTTC.

V usage is TRBV4-1 and J usage is TRBJ2-1, with TRBD2 matching over 8 bases. The CDR3 runs to 19 residues. In germline, CDR1 is MGHRA, CDR2 YSYEKL. After removal of 4 bases from V and 9 bases from J, the junction contained 23 bases not matched to a gene. The CDR3 DNA reads TGCGCCAGCAGCCGCCATAATGGGGGTACCGGCCGGGGGGGCCCTGAGCAGTTCTTC. This codes for CASSRHNGGTGRGGPEQFF.

The chain links TRBV18 to TRBJ1-6; D gene unclear. With 2 bases removed from V and 0 bases from J, the gap between germline ends came to 8 bases. The CDR3 totals 16 residues. Germline V lookup: CDR1 KGHSH, CDR2 LQKENI. CDR3 sequence: CASSPDRSSYNSPLHF. CDR3 sequence (DNA): TGTGCCAGCTCACCAGACCGAAGCTCCTATAATTCACCCCTCCACTTT. Based on the CDR3 plus reference TRBV18 and TRBJ1-6, the full variable domain is NAGVMQNPRHLVRRRGQEARLRCSPMKGHSHVYWYRQLPEEGLKFMVYLQKENIIDESGMPKERFSAEFPKEGPSILRIQQVVRGDSAAYFCASSPDRSSYNSPLHFGNGTRLTVT.

The chain has TRBV30 and TRBJ2-2; D ambiguous. Deletions cut 3 bases from V and 1 base from J, with 9 bases between. Germline assignment: CDR1 GTSNPN and CDR2 SVGIG (reference sequence). The CDR3 is made up of 14 amino acids. The CDR3 bases are TGTGCCTGGAGCGTTTCAAGGAACACCGGGGAGCTGTTTTTT. It yields the protein CAWSVSRNTGELFF.

The V call is TRBV30, the J call TRBJ1-6; the D gene is possibly TRBD1 (6 bases). Germline CDR1 reads GTSNPN; CDR2 reads SVGIG (reference sequence). This CDR3 region has 14 residues. The V gene lost 5 bases and the J gene lost 5 bases, with 13 bases spanning the gap. CDR3 DNA sequence: TGTGCCTGGTCCGAGGACAGAAATAATTCACCCCTCCACTTT. Protein product: CAWSEDRNNSPLHF.

The chain uses TRBV5-1 and TRBJ2-3, with D perhaps being TRBD1 or TRBD2 (8 bases each). Per the germline V gene, CDR1 is SGHRS and CDR2 is YFSETQ. Trimming removed 4 bases at V and 10 bases at J, with 25 bases between. The CDR3 is 16 amino acids. CDR3 in DNA: TGCGCCAGCAGCGCGGAGCGGGGGCCTCCACAGGGGGCGCAGTATTTT. This encodes CASSAERGPPQGAQYF.

V and J are TRBV25-1 and TRBJ2-1, with D possibly being TRBD2 (5 bases). The V and J ends lost 5 bases and 4 bases respectively, with 15 bases between them. The CDR3 loop spans 15 amino acids. Germline CDR1 is MGHDK and CDR2 is SYGVNS. The CDR3 nucleotides read TGTGCCAGCAGTCCGGACTCACTACTATACAATGAGCAGTTCTTC. Translating it yields CASSPDSLLYNEQFF.

The chain is built from TRBV28 and TRBJ1-5; D perhaps matches TRBD1 (6 bases). The CDR3 runs 16 residues. Germline CDR1 reads MDHEN; CDR2 reads SYDVKM. Deletions cut 6 bases from V and 1 base from J, with 16 bases between. The CDR3 spells CASSLYRVGSNQPQHF. The CDR3, as DNA: TGTGCCAGCAGCCTTTACAGGGTTGGAAGCAATCAGCCCCAGCATTTT.

The chain has TRBV10-2 and TRBJ1-6; 9 bases are a match to TRBD1. The V segment lost 2 bases and the J segment 14 bases; nucleotides outside the gene matches: 10. Germline CDR1 and CDR2: WSHSY and SAAADI. The CDR3 runs 15 residues. CDR3: CASSERQGGVWALHF. The CDR3, as DNA: TGCGCCAGCAGTGAGCGACAGGGGGGCGTTTGGGCCCTCCACTTT.